This entry lists 29 T cell receptor beta chains sequenced from one sample in a study of vaccination and CD4 T cells after COVID-19. The Oncomine TCR Beta short-read assay generated sequence data from the DNA of cultured CD4+ T cells. One entry per CDR3 protein results from TCRdb running MiXCR on the PCR reads. The table records some 9,900 distinct CDR3 sequences, about 27% of them present only once. The treatment denotes: approximately nine-day PBMC culture with coronavirus spike peptide pools or control peptides (ViraFEST assay). No cognate antigen is known for these TCRs. The material was CD4+ T cells from blood, cultured in vitro, obtained before SARS-CoV-2 vaccination. The receptors were gathered from a human donor who received a COVID-19 vaccine.

The chain couples TRBV2 to TRBJ2-1, with D possibly matching TRBD1 (6 bases). V was shortened by 4 bases and J by 8 bases, with 18 bases between the two germline ends. The CDR3 is 15 residues long. Germline CDR1 and CDR2: SNHLY and FYNNEI. CDR3 region: CASSGTHTGKDEQFF. Here the CDR3 DNA reads TGTGCCAGCAGTGGTACACATACAGGGAAAGATGAGCAGTTCTTC. The full variable domain, in which reference TRBV2 and TRBJ2-1 provide the parts outside the CDR3, is EPEVTQTPSHQVTQMGQEVILRCVPISNHLYFYWYRQILGQKVEFLVSFYNNEISEKSEIFDDQFSVERPDGSNFTLKIRSTKLEDSAMYFCASSGTHTGKDEQFFGPGTRLTVL.

This clonotype was observed a handful of times. This rearrangement joins TRBV7-2 to TRBJ2-3; D is uncertain. The germline gives CDR1 SGHTA, CDR2 FQGNSA. The CDR3 has 12 residues. V lost 1 base, J lost 6 bases, and 5 bases lay in between. In DNA, the CDR3 is TGTGCCAGCAGCTTAGTGGGGGATACGCAGTATTTT. The encoded protein is CASSLVGDTQYF.

This chain uses TRBV20-1 with TRBJ2-7; D is tentatively TRBD1 or TRBD2 (5 bases each). Trimming took off 0 bases at V and 6 bases at J, with 12 bases between the two ends. Germline CDR1 is DFQATT and CDR2 is SNEGSKA (reference sequence). The length of the CDR3 is 13 residues. This CDR3 is CSARDGTVGEQYF. CDR3 in DNA: TGCAGTGCTAGAGATGGGACGGTGGGCGAGCAGTACTTC.

This clonotype came up a few times. The J gene is TRBJ2-7, the V gene TRBV12-3 or TRBV12-4; 9 bases map to TRBD2. The CDR3 is 18 residues long. With 2 bases clipped from V and 2 bases from J, the junction kept 13 bases outside the gene matches. The CDR3: CASSLIVWVAGEPYEQYF. In DNA form, the CDR3 reads TGTGCCAGCAGTTTAATAGTGTGGGTAGCGGGGGAACCCTACGAGCAGTACTTC.

V is TRBV12-3 or TRBV12-4 and J is TRBJ2-5, with unresolved D. Trimming took off 7 bases at V and 3 bases at J, with 12 bases between the two ends. The CDR3 length is 13 residues. CDR3 nucleotide sequence: TGTGCCAGCATCGTTCATGGCGAAGAGACCCAGTACTTC. Its translation is CASIVHGEETQYF.

Relative to its sample, this clonotype is medium-sized (0.01 to 0.1%). The V call is TRBV7-3, the J call TRBJ1-6; a weak D match, TRBD1 (5 bases). The CDR3 contains 15 residues. V shed 1 base and J shed 7 bases, with 11 bases lying between them. Germline V CDR1 and CDR2: SGHTA, FQGTGA. CDR3: CASSLNPGMNSPLHF. The CDR3 DNA follows: TGTGCCAGCAGCTTAAACCCAGGGATGAATTCACCCCTCCACTTT.

This chain connects TRBV9 to TRBJ1-4; a weak D match, TRBD1 (6 bases). Deletions cut 0 bases from V and 8 bases from J, with 11 bases between. CDR3 length: 14 amino acids. Germline values: CDR1 SGDLS, CDR2 YYNGEE. CDR3 sequence reads: CASSVVPGDEKLFF. The CDR3 DNA is TGTGCCAGCAGCGTAGTGCCAGGGGACGAAAAACTGTTTTTT.

V and J are TRBV5-1 and TRBJ2-1; the match to TRBD2 covers 8 bases. Germline values: CDR1 SGHRS, CDR2 YFSETQ. The length of the CDR3 is 17 residues. V dropped 1 base and J dropped 8; count of bases not matched to a gene: 14. In nucleotides, the CDR3 is TGCGCCAGCAGCTTGCGTCCTGGCGGGGGGCCGGGAGATGAGCAGTTCTTC. Its protein is CASSLRPGGGPGDEQFF.

This clonotype was seen only a few times. The chain recombines TRBV7-9 with TRBJ2-2; D might be TRBD2 (6 bases). Trimming shortened V by 1 base and J by 7 bases, and 13 bases separated the two germline ends. The CDR3 has 15 amino acids. CDR1 is SEHNR, CDR2 FQNEAQ, per germline (reference sequence). The DNA of the CDR3 is TGTGCCAGCAGCTTAGTCTTCCGGGGAGGCGGGGAGCTGTTTTTT. This codes for CASSLVFRGGGELFF.

In this sample, this clonotype turned up a few times. J is TRBJ2-3 and V is TRBV7-2; the D is unclear. Per the germline V gene, CDR1 is SGHTA and CDR2 is FQGNSA. The CDR3 totals 14 residues. Trimming removed 3 bases at V and 2 bases at J, with 9 bases between. CDR3 nucleotide sequence: TGTGCCAGCAGCTTGGACCACAACACAGATACGCAGTATTTT. It specifies CASSLDHNTDTQYF.

The V and J genes are TRBV5-1 and TRBJ2-3; no clear D gene. CDR3 length equals 15 residues. Germline V lookup: CDR1 SGHRS, CDR2 YFSETQ. V dropped 0 bases and J dropped 0 bases, with 8 bases sitting between them. In DNA, the CDR3 is TGCGCCAGCAGCTTGGGGCACCTTAGCACAGATACGCAGTATTTT. It specifies CASSLGHLSTDTQYF.

This chain uses TRBV18 with TRBJ1-1; 8 bases are shared with TRBD1. CDR1 is KGHSH, CDR2 LQKENI, per germline. This CDR3 is 15 amino acids long. V shed 3 bases and J 1 base; nucleotides not matched to a gene: 4. The CDR3 sequence: CASSPDRGENTEAFF. The CDR3 nucleotides are TGTGCCAGCTCACCCGACAGGGGAGAGAACACTGAAGCTTTCTTT. The variable domain in full, completed from reference TRBV18 and TRBJ1-1, reads NAGVMQNPRHLVRRRGQEARLRCSPMKGHSHVYWYRQLPEEGLKFMVYLQKENIIDESGMPKERFSAEFPKEGPSILRIQQVVRGDSAAYFCASSPDRGENTEAFFGQGTRLTVV.

This clonotype was recorded a few times. The chain is built from TRBV10-3 and TRBJ1-1; perhaps TRBD1 as D (5 bases). The germline gives CDR1 ENHRY, CDR2 SYGVKD. CDR3 size: 15 residues. V dropped 0 bases and J dropped 3 bases, with 11 bases sitting between them. DNA for the CDR3: TGTGCCATCAGTGAGTCCATCGCAGGGTACACTGAAGCTTTCTTT. Translating it yields CAISESIAGYTEAFF.

In this sample, this clonotype turned up a few times. The rearrangement joins TRBV6-1 to TRBJ1-2; TRBD1 agrees at 12 bases. Germline V gives CDR1 MNHNS, CDR2 SASEGT. This CDR3 spans 17 amino acids. Losses at the gene ends were 8 bases for V and 4 bases for J; bases not matched to a gene: 14. The CDR3 loop reads CASLSVGTGGPFYGYTF. DNA of the CDR3: TGTGCCAGCCTGTCTGTTGGGACAGGGGGCCCTTTCTATGGCTACACCTTC.

This clonotype has just a few counts. The chain carries TRBV29-1 and TRBJ2-3; D possibly corresponds to TRBD1 (8 bases). Trimming removed 6 bases from V and 3 bases from J, with 13 bases in between. The CDR3 is 13 amino acids. Germline CDR1 SQVTM, CDR2 ANQGSEA. For the CDR3, the DNA is TGCAGCGTAGACAGGGGAGGGACAGATACGCAGTATTTT. Protein sequence: CSVDRGGTDTQYF.

This clonotype came up a few times. The chain combines TRBV30 with TRBJ2-1; D not certain. CDR1 and CDR2 from the germline V gene are GTSNPN and SVGIG (reference sequence). The CDR3 has 14 residues. Trimming shortened V by 2 bases and J by 6 bases, and 14 bases separated the two germline ends. Here the CDR3 reads CAWSLDLEGNEQFF. The CDR3 bases are TGTGCCTGGAGTTTGGATTTAGAAGGCAATGAGCAGTTCTTC.

There are a few counts of this clonotype. The chain combines TRBV20-1 with TRBJ2-5, with TRBD2 matching 11 bases. The CDR3 length is 15 residues. V lost 5 bases to trimming and J lost 2 bases; unmatched junction nucleotides: 7. CDR1 and CDR2 from the germline V gene are DFQATT and SNEGSKA (reference sequence). CDR3 in DNA: TGCAGTGCTGCCCCACTAGCGGGGGCTCAAGAGACCCAGTACTTC. Amino acids: CSAAPLAGAQETQYF.

On this clonotype: An end of the junction differs from the germline gene, which may be a read error. V and J are TRBV12-3 or TRBV12-4 and TRBJ2-3, with 9 bases matching TRBD2. The CDR3 consists of 15 residues. CDR3 protein: CASSIAGDGEDTQYF. In DNA form, the CDR3 reads TGTGCCAGCAGTATAGCGGGGGACGGGGAAGATACGCAGTATTTT.

V usage is TRBV5-1 and J usage is TRBJ1-5, with a weak D call TRBD1 (5 bases). V lost 4 bases, J lost 0 bases, and 8 bases lay in between. CDR3 size: 14 residues. Germline loops: CDR1 SGHRS, CDR2 YFSETQ. CDR3 nucleotides: TGCGCCAGCAGCAGGGACGGTAGCAATCAGCCCCAGCATTTT. It yields the protein CASSRDGSNQPQHF.

This clonotype was detected only a few times. J is TRBJ1-5 and V is TRBV20-1; 7 bases match TRBD1. V lost 7 bases and J lost 4; bases outside the gene matches: 7. This CDR3 comprises 13 residues. The germline V gene has CDR1 DFQATT and CDR2 SNEGSKA (reference sequence). The DNA for the CDR3 is TGCAGTGTAAGGGGGCGGGCTAATCAGCCCCAGCATTTT. It specifies CSVRGRANQPQHF.

The chain has TRBV28 and TRBJ1-1; no reliable D call. Trimming took 4 bases from V and 5 from J, leaving 8 bases between them. The CDR3 has 12 amino acids. Germline CDR1 is MDHEN and CDR2 is SYDVKM. In nucleotides, the CDR3 is TGTGCCAGCAGTTCAACCGGAACTGAAGCTTTCTTT. Translating gives CASSSTGTEAFF.

The chain employs TRBV11-3 and TRBJ2-3; the match to TRBD2 covers 15 bases. Looked up from germline, CDR1 is SGHNT and CDR2 is YENEEA. Unmatched junction bases numbered 3, after V lost 3 bases and J lost 2 bases. CDR3 length equals 17 residues. Here the CDR3 DNA reads TGTGCCAGCAGCTTGGGGACTAGCGGGGGGCCCACAGATACGCAGTATTTT. Encoded protein: CASSLGTSGGPTDTQYF. Drawing the rest from reference TRBV11-3 and TRBJ2-3, the complete variable domain is EAGVVQSPRYKIIEKKQPVAFWCNPISGHNTLYWYLQNLGQGPELLIRYENEEAVDDSQLPKDRFSAERLKGVDSTLKIQPAELGDSAVYLCASSLGTSGGPTDTQYFGPGTRLTVL.

In this sample, this clonotype turned up a few times. This chain connects TRBV5-4 to TRBJ1-2; D not resolved. The V end lost 0 bases, the J end lost 3 bases, and 6 bases lay between the germline ends. CDR3 length equals 13 residues. Per the germline V gene, CDR1 is SGHNT and CDR2 is YYREEE (reference sequence). Here the CDR3 DNA reads TGTGCCAGCAGCTTGGTCTCAGACTATGGCTACACCTTC. This encodes CASSLVSDYGYTF.

This clonotype is a singleton in its sample. This chain uses TRBV21-1 with TRBJ2-7; TRBD1, as called in the table, went unchecked against the DNA. TRBV21-1 is designated a pseudogene. This CDR3 comprises 15 residues. Written as DNA, the CDR3 is TGTGCCAGCAGCAAAGCGGGGGGACAGGGGGCCGAGCAGTACTTC. This sequence encodes CASSKAGGQGAEQYF.

This clonotype was seen a few times. V gene TRBV10-1 combines with J gene TRBJ2-3; 12 nucleotides line up with TRBD2. The ends lost 4 bases at V and 4 bases at J; junction bases unmatched: 3. Germline V gene data show CDR1 as WNHNN and CDR2 as SYGVQD (reference sequence). The length of the CDR3 is 15 residues. The CDR3: CASSAASGGADTQYF. The CDR3, as DNA: TGCGCCAGCAGTGCCGCTAGCGGGGGGGCAGATACGCAGTATTTT.

The chain recombines TRBV4-2 with TRBJ2-1; perhaps D is TRBD1 or TRBD2 (7 bases each). Deletions cut 0 bases from V and 5 bases from J, with 23 bases between. The CDR3 has 19 amino acids. Looked up from germline, CDR1 is LGHNA and CDR2 is YNFKEQ. The CDR3 protein is CASSQDRGVGGGANNEQFF. CDR3 DNA sequence: TGTGCCAGCAGCCAAGATCGGGGGGTAGGGGGCGGGGCGAACAATGAGCAGTTCTTC.

The genes are TRBV7-2 and TRBJ1-2, with a possible D match to TRBD1 (5 bases). CDR1 SGHTA and CDR2 FQGNSA come from the germline V gene. The CDR3 runs to 15 residues. The germline V and J ends were trimmed by 4 bases and 4 bases, with 16 bases remaining between them. Here the CDR3 DNA reads TGTGCCAGCAGCTCGCGACAGATAAGGCTCTATGGCTACACCTTC. It yields the protein CASSSRQIRLYGYTF.

This clonotype was observed a few times. The rearrangement links TRBV11-1 to TRBJ1-1, with D uncertain. This CDR3 region has 16 residues. Per the germline V gene, CDR1 is SGHAT and CDR2 is FQDESV (reference sequence). The V end was cut by 5 bases, the J end by 6 bases, with 22 bases between. The CDR3 sequence: CASSIQPGPLGAEAFF. CDR3 nucleotide sequence: TGTGCCAGCAGCATACAACCCGGCCCCCTGGGAGCTGAAGCTTTCTTT.

The rearrangement joins TRBV7-6 to TRBJ2-1, with TRBD2 matching 11 bases. This CDR3 is built from 16 residues. The germline CDR1 and CDR2 sequences are SGHVS and FNYEAQ. The V and J ends lost 5 bases and 6 bases, in that order; junction bases with no gene match: 9. Here the CDR3 reads CASSRTLAGGPNEQFF. The CDR3, as DNA: TGTGCCAGCAGCAGGACCCTAGCGGGGGGTCCCAATGAGCAGTTCTTC.